The source of this TCR beta chain is a study of spatial heterogeneity in lung cancer. V was cut by 5 bases and J by 9 bases, with 14 bases left in between. The CDR3 covers 12 residues. CDR1 and CDR2 (germline): SGHAT, FQNNGV. TCRdb called the 5' RACE reads again in MiXCR, with one record for every CDR3 protein. The sample records approximately 100,000 distinct CDR3 sequences, 15% to 20% being singletons. Time point noted: blood at routine non-recurrence follow-up after resection. No cells were sorted before sequencing. The whole RNA sequenced was extracted from tumor, nontumor lung or frozen PBMC. This chain uses TRBV11-2 with TRBJ2-7; perhaps TRBD2 as D (5 bases). Material: PBMCs, obtained at follow-up. This receptor was identified in a male donor with early-stage non-small cell lung cancer. The CDR3 loop reads CASSPVGVGQYF. CDR3 nucleotide sequence: TGTGCCAGCAGCCCAGTCGGGGTCGGGCAGTACTTC.